The 18 T cell receptor beta chains below were found in one sample sequenced in a study of spatial heterogeneity in lung cancer. Sample time point: blood at routine non-recurrence follow-up after resection. In each case, whole RNA from tumor, nontumor lung or frozen PBMC was sequenced unsorted. TCRdb re-called the 5' RACE reads through MiXCR, storing one row per CDR3 protein. The sample carries 95,000 to 130,000 distinct CDR3 sequences, 10% to 15% recorded once. The sequencing here drew on PBMCs, taken at follow-up. Every receptor here comes from a male donor with early-stage non-small cell lung cancer.

Many counts were recorded for this clonotype. The V and J genes are TRBV29-1 and TRBJ2-1, with 7 bases aligning to TRBD1. CDR1 is SQVTM, CDR2 ANQGSEA, per germline. The length of the CDR3 is 16 residues. After removal of 4 bases from V and 10 bases from J, the junction contained 19 bases not matched to a gene. CDR3 sequence reads: CSVGVRGRFPGEEQFF. The CDR3 nucleotides read TGCAGCGTTGGAGTTAGGGGGCGCTTCCCTGGGGAGGAGCAGTTCTTC.

The chain carries TRBV5-5 and TRBJ1-3; D is uncertain. The V gene's germline CDR1 is SGHKS and CDR2 YYEKEE (reference sequence). The CDR3 is made up of 16 amino acids. V was cut by 5 bases and J by 0 bases, with 15 bases left in between. This CDR3 is CASSSAPVSSGNTIYF. CDR3 DNA sequence: TGTGCCAGCAGTTCGGCTCCGGTGAGCTCTGGAAACACCATATATTTT.

The chain uses TRBV7-2 and TRBJ1-2, with 10 bases fitting TRBD1. Germline V CDR1 and CDR2: SGHTA, FQGNSA. V trimming: 3 bases; J trimming: 4 bases; junction bases outside the gene matches: 5. CDR3 length equals 15 residues. The CDR3, as DNA: TGTGCCAGCAGCTTGTCGACAGGGGGCATCTATGGCTACACCTTC. Encoded protein: CASSLSTGGIYGYTF. The full variable domain, with the rest looked up from reference TRBV7-2 and TRBJ1-2, is GAGVSQSPSNKVTEKGKDVELRCDPISGHTALYWYRQSLGQGLEFLIYFQGNSAPDKSGLPSDRFSAERTGGSVSTLTIQRTQQEDSAVYLCASSLSTGGIYGYTFGSGTRLTVV.

This clonotype has a handful of counts. The rearrangement joins TRBV7-2 to TRBJ2-5; D call uncertain. V lost 9 bases, J lost 5 bases, and 7 bases lay in between. Looked up from germline, CDR1 is SGHTA and CDR2 is FQGNSA. This CDR3 has 10 residues. The CDR3 sequence: CAREEETQYF. As DNA, the CDR3 is TGTGCCAGAGAGGAGGAGACCCAGTACTTC.

This clonotype was recorded only once. CDR3 coding DNA: TGTGCCAGCAGACGGACAGGGTCAGATACGCAGTATTTT. This encodes CASRRTGSDTQYF. The chain recombines TRBV5-4 with TRBJ2-3; 8 bases agree with TRBD1. Germline loops: CDR1 SGHNT, CDR2 YYREEE (reference sequence). The CDR3 contains 13 residues. Unmatched junction bases numbered 3, after V lost 5 bases and J lost 4 bases.

The sample holds a few counts of this clonotype. The V call is TRBV28, the J call TRBJ1-4, with no clear D. Germline values: CDR1 MDHEN, CDR2 SYDVKM. The CDR3 is made up of 18 amino acids. The ends were cut back, 6 bases at V and 0 bases at J, with 20 bases in the middle. The CDR3 DNA sequence: TGTGCCAGCAGGAGGAGGAGGTTGGTTTTCGCAACTAATGAAAAACTGTTTTTT. Translated: CASRRRRLVFATNEKLFF. Variable domain in full (rest from reference TRBV28 and TRBJ1-4): DVKVTQSSRYLVKRTGEKVFLECVQDMDHENMFWYRQDPGLGLRLIYFSYDVKMKEKGDIPEGYSVSREKKERFSLILESASTNQTSMYLCASRRRRLVFATNEKLFFGSGTQLSVL.

In its sample, this clonotype was seen a few times. The gene calls are TRBV7-9 and TRBJ2-3; maybe TRBD2 (5 bases). Germline values: CDR1 SEHNR, CDR2 FQNEAQ (reference sequence). V was trimmed by 1 base and J by 1 base, leaving 15 bases between them. The CDR3 runs 17 residues. For the CDR3, the DNA is TGTGCCAGCAGCTTAGGGAGGCCCGCGGAGGGCACAGATACGCAGTATTTT. As protein: CASSLGRPAEGTDTQYF.

This clonotype was seen only a few times. V is TRBV7-8 and J is TRBJ2-7; TRBD1 matches at 10 bases. The CDR3 is 15 residues long. The V gene end was trimmed by 4 bases and the J gene end by 3 bases; junction bases not matched to a gene: 6. Germline V gene sequence: CDR1 SGHVS, CDR2 FQNEAQ. CDR3 sequence reads: CASSSFRDRGYEQYF. The DNA of the CDR3 is TGTGCCAGCAGCTCATTCCGGGACAGGGGCTACGAGCAGTACTTC.

This clonotype has only a few counts. The chain combines TRBV11-2 with TRBJ1-5; D remains unclear. The CDR3 is made up of 15 amino acids. V was trimmed by 0 bases and J by 0 bases, leaving 6 bases between them. Germline CDR1 is SGHAT and CDR2 is FQNNGV. The CDR3 is CASSLDPGSNQPQHF. CDR3 coding DNA: TGTGCCAGCAGCTTAGATCCAGGTAGCAATCAGCCCCAGCATTTT.

V is TRBV10-2 and J is TRBJ1-5; D unresolved. Germline V gene data show CDR1 as WSHSY and CDR2 as SAAADI. The V end lost 4 bases, the J end lost 4 bases, and 11 bases lay between the germline ends. The CDR3 is made up of 14 amino acids. CDR3 loop: CASSVFQANQPQHF. CDR3 nucleotide sequence: TGCGCCAGCAGTGTATTTCAGGCAAATCAGCCCCAGCATTTT.

V and J are TRBV24-1 and TRBJ1-2, with 11 bases that match TRBD1. V shed 5 bases and J 4 bases; nucleotides not matched to a gene: 5. The CDR3 length is 15 residues. Germline V gene sequence: CDR1 KGHDR, CDR2 SFDVKD. In DNA form, the CDR3 reads TGTGCCACCAGTGCCTCCGGGACAGGGGGCTATGGCTACACCTTC. Amino acid sequence: CATSASGTGGYGYTF.

This clonotype was recorded a few times. The chain recombines TRBV5-1 with TRBJ2-2; possible D gene TRBD1, 5 bases. CDR1 SGHRS and CDR2 YFSETQ come from the germline V gene. Trimming took 4 bases from V and 0 from J, leaving 10 bases between them. This CDR3 has 15 residues. The CDR3 here is CASSRDRANTGELFF. The CDR3 nucleotides are TGCGCCAGCAGCCGAGACAGAGCGAACACCGGGGAGCTGTTTTTT.

This clonotype was counted between two and nine times. The chain joins TRBV7-6 to TRBJ2-7, with 10 positions matching TRBD1. Losses at the gene ends were 6 bases for V and 2 bases for J; bases not matched to a gene: 10. CDR1 SGHVS and CDR2 FNYEAQ come from the germline V gene. This CDR3 has 16 amino acids. CDR3: CASRKIPGQGTYEQYF. The CDR3, as DNA: TGTGCCAGCAGAAAAATACCGGGACAGGGGACCTACGAGCAGTACTTC.

This clonotype was counted between two and nine times. The germline gene is not matched at one end of the junction; a read error may be the cause. This chain uses TRBV5-5 with TRBJ2-5, with a weak D call TRBD2 (6 bases). From germline, CDR1 is SGHKS and CDR2 YYEKEE (reference sequence). The CDR3 runs 11 residues. The CDR3 is CASSLELGGDF. The CDR3 bases are TGTGCCAGCAGCTTGGAACTAGGAGGGGACTTC.

This clonotype was picked up a small number of times. The genes are TRBV6-1 and TRBJ1-3; TRBD1 is a possible D gene (6 bases). Germline values: CDR1 MNHNS, CDR2 SASEGT. The V gene lost 2 bases and the J gene lost 0 bases, with 17 bases spanning the gap. The CDR3 is 18 amino acids. The CDR3 DNA reads as TGTGCCAGCAGTGAATACGTCGCTAGGGGGGACTCTGGAAACACCATATATTTT. Its protein is CASSEYVARGDSGNTIYF.

This clonotype was seen at least ten times. CDR3 protein: CASKELSLVQPQHF. The CDR3, as DNA: TGTGCCAGTAAGGAGTTGTCCCTCGTGCAGCCCCAGCATTTT. The V and J genes are TRBV19 and TRBJ1-5; D uncertain. The CDR3 is made up of 14 amino acids. With 7 bases removed from V and 7 bases from J, the gap between germline ends came to 17 bases. Germline lookup yields CDR1 LNHDA and CDR2 SQIVND (reference sequence). The entire variable domain, with the rest obtained from reference TRBV19 and TRBJ1-5, is as follows: DGGITQSPKYLFRKEGQNVTLSCEQNLNHDAMYWYRQDPGQGLRLIYYSQIVNDFQKGDIAEGYSVSREKKESFPLTVTSAQKNPTAFYLCASKELSLVQPQHFGDGTRLSIL.

About this clonotype itself: One end of the junction does not line up with germline, which may come from a read error. The rearrangement links TRBV28 to TRBJ1-1, with D possibly TRBD1 on 6 matching bases. The CDR3 has 15 residues. CDR1 MDHEN and CDR2 SYDVKM come from the germline V gene. CDR3 in DNA: TGTGCCAGCAGTTCCCCCCCAGGGGACGGCACTGAAGCTGTCTTT. Translated, it gives CASSSPPGDGTEAVF.

This clonotype has at least ten counts. The chain recombines TRBV10-3 with TRBJ1-1; D perhaps matches TRBD1 (5 bases). The CDR3 spans 12 residues. Germline loops: CDR1 ENHRY, CDR2 SYGVKD. V lost 4 bases to trimming and J lost 3 bases, with 6 bases between them. CDR3 nucleotide sequence: TGTGCCATCAGTGTGGGGGACACTGAAGCTTTCTTT. Translation: CAISVGDTEAFF.